Here is one TCR beta chain with its context. Its matching antigen is unknown. A read error may be the cause here, since a much bigger clone is one base away. Trimming left V 1 base short and J 4 bases short, with 24 bases between. Germline values: CDR1 SGHTA, CDR2 FQGNSA. The CDR3 has 19 residues. Genomic DNA provided the template from which TCR beta VDJ and CDR3 profiles were obtained. TCRdb reanalysed the reads using MiXCR and keeps one entry per CDR3 protein. The repertoire holds roughly 260,000 distinct CDR3 sequences, with about 44% as singletons. Previously, flow cytometry had revealed CD8+CD57+ cell expansion in the patients chosen for sequencing. This sample stems from a study of CD8+CD57+ T cells in acquired aplastic anemia. Findings and caveats of the study: The number of CD8+ CDR3 sequences shared by patients and controls was about 27.

This TCR was sampled from a human donor with aplastic anemia. Sequenced material: sorted CD4+, CD8+, or CD8+CD57+ T cells (not recorded which) from PBMCs. The chain recombines TRBV7-2 with TRBJ2-3; a possible D gene is TRBD2 (6 bases). This chain's CDR3 is CASSLDEGHSWGVADTQYF. For the CDR3, the DNA is TGTGCCAGCAGCTTAGACGAGGGGCACAGTTGGGGGGTGGCAGATACGCAGTATTTT. Supplemented by reference TRBV7-2 and TRBJ2-3, the full variable domain reads GAGVSQSPSNKVTEKGKDVELRCDPISGHTALYWYRQSLGQGLEFLIYFQGNSAPDKSGLPSDRFSAERTGGSVSTLTIQRTQQEDSAVYLCASSLDEGHSWGVADTQYFGPGTRLTVL.